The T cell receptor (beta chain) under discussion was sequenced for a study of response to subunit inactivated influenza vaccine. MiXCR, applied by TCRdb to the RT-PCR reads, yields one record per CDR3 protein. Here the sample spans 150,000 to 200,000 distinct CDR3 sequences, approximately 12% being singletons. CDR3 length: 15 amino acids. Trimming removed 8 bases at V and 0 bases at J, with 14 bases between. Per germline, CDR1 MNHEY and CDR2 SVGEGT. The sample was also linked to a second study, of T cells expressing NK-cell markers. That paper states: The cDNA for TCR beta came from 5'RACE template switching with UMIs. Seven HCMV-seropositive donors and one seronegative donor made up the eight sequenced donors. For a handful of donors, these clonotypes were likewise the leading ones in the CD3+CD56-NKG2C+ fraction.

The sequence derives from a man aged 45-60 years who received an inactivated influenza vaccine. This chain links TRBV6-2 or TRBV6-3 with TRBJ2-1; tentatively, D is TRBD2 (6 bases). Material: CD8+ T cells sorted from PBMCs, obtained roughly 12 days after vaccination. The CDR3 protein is CASGWGVSSYNEQFF. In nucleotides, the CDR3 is TGTGCCAGCGGGTGGGGGGTCAGCTCCTACAATGAGCAGTTCTTC.